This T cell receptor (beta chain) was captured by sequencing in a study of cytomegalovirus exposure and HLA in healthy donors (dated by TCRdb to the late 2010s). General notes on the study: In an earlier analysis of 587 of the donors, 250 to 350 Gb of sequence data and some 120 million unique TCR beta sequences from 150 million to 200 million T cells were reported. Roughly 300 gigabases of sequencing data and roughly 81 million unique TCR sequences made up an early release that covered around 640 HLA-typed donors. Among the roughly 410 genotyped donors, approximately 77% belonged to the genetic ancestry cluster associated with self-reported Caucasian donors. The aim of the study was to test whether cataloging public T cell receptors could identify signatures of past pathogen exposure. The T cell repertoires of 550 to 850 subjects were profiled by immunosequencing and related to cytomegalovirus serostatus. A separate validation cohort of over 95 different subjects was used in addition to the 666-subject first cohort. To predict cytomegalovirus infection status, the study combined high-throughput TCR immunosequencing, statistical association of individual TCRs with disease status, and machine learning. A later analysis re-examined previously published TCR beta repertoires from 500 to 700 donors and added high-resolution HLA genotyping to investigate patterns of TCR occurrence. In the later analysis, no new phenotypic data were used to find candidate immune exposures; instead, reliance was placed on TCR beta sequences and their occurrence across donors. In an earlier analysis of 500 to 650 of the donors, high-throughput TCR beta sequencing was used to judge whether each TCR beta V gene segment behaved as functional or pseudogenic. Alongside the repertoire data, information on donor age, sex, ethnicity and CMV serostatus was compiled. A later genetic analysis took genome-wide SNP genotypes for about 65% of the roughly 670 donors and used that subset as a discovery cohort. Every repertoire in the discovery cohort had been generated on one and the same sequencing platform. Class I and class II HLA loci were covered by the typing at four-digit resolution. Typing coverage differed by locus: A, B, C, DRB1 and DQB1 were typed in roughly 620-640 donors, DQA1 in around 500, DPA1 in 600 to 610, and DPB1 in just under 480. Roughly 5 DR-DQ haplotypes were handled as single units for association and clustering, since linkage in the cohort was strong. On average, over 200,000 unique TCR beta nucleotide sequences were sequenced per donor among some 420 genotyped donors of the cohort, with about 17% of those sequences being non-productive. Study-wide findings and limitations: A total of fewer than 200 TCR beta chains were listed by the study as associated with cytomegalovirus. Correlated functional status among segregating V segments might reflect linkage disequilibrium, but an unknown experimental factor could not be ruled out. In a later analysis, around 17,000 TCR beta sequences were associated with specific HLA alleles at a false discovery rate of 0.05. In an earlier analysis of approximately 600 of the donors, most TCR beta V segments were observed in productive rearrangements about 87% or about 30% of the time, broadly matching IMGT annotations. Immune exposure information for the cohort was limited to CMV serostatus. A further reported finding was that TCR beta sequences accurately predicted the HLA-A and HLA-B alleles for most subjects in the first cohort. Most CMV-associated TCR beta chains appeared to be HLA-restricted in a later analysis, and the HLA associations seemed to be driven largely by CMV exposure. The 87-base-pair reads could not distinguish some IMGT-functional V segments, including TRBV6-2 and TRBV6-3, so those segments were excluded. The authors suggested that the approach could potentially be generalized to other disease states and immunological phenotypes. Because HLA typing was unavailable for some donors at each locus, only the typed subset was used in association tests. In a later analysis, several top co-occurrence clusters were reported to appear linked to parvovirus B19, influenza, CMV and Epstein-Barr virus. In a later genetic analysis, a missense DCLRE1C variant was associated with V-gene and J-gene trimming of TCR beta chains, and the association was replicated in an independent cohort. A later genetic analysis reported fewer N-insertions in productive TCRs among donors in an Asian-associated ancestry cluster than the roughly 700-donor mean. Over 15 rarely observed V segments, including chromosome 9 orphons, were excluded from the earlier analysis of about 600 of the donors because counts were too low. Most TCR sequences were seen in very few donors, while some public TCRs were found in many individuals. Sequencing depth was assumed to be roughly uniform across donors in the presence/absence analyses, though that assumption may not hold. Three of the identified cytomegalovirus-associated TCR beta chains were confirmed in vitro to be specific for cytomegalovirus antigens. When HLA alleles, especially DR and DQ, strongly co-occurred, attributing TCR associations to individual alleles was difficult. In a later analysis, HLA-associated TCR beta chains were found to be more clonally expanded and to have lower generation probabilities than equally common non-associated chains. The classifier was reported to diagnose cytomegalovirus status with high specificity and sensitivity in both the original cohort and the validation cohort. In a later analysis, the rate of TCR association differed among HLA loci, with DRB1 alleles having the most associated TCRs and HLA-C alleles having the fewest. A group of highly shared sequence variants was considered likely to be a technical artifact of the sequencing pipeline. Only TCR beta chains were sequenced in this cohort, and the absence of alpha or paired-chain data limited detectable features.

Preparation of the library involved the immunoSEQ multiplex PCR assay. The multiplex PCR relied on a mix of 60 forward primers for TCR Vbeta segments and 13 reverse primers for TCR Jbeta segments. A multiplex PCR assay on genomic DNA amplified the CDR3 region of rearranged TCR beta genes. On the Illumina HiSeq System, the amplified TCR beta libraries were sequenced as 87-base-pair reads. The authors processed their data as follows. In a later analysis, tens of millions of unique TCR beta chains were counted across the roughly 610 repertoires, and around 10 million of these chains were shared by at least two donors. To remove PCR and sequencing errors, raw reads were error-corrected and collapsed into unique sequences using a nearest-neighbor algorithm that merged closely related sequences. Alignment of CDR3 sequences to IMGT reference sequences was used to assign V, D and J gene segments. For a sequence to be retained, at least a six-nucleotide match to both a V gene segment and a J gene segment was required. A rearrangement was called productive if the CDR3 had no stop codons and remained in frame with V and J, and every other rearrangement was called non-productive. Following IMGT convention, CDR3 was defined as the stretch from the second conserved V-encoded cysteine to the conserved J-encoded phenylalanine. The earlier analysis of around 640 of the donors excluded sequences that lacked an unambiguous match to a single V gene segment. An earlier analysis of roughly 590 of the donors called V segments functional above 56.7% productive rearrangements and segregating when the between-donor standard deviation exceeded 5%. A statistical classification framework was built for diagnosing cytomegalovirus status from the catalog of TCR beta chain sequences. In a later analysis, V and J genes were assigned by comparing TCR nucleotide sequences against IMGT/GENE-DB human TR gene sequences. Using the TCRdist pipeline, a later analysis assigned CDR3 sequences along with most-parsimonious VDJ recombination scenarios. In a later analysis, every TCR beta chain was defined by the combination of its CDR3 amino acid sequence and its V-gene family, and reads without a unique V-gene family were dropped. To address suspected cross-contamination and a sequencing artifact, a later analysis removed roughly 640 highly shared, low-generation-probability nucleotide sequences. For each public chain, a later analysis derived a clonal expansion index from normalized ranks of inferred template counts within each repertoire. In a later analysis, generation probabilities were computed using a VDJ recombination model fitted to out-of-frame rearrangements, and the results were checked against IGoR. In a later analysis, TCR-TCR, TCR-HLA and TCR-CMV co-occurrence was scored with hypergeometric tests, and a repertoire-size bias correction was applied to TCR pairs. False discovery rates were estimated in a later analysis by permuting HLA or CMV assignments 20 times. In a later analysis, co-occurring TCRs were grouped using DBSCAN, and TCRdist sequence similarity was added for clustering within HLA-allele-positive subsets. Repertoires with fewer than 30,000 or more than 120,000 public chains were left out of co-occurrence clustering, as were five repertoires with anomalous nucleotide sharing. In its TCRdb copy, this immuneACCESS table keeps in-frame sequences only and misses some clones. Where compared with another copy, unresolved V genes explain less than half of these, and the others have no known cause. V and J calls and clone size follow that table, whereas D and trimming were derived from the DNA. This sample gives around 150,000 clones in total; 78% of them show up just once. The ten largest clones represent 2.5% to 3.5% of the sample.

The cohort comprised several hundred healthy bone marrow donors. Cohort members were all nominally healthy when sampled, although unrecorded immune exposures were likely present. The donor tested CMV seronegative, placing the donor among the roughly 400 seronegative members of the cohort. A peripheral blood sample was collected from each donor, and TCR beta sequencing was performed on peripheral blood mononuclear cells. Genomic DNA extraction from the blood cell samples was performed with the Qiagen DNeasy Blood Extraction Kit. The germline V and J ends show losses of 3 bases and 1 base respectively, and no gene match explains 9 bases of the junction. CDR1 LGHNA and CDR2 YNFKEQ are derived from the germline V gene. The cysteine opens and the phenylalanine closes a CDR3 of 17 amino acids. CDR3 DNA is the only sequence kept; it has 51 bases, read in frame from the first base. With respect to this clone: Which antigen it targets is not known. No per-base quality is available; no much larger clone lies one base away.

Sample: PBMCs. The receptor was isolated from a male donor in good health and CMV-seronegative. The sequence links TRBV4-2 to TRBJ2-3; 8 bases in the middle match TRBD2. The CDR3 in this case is CASSQTQRGGGTDTQYF. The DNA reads TGTGCCAGCAGCCAGACACAACGGGGGGGCGGCACAGATACGCAGTATTTT.